This record covers a single T cell receptor (beta chain). Its cognate antigen is unknown. The record originates from a study of blood T cells in healthy people across ages. Broader study findings: Observed TCR beta diversity per million T cells went down as age went up. This fall followed a roughly linear course with age. Strong correlation existed between TCR beta diversity and naive T cell percentage.

A second PCR, run for roughly 7 to 12 cycles, used a sample-barcoded 5' primer plus a J-beta primer mix. A template-switch adaptor with 12 random nucleotides tagged each cDNA molecule. MiXCR was run by TCRdb on the 5' RACE reads, yielding one entry per CDR3 protein. The sample comprises roughly 1.7 million distinct CDR3 sequences, around 36% of which are singletons, and about 10% rests with the top ten. The germline CDR1 and CDR2 sequences are ENHRY and SYGVKD. V dropped 2 bases and J dropped 6; count of bases not matched to a gene: 5. The CDR3 runs to 14 residues. The chain uses TRBV10-3 and TRBJ1-2, with TRBD1 matching over 8 bases. The TCR comes from a woman aged 30 to 39 in good health. Source material: blood. CDR3 nucleotide sequence: TGTGCCATCAGTGAGCCCACGACAGGGGATGGCTACACCTTC. It translates to CAISEPTTGDGYTF.